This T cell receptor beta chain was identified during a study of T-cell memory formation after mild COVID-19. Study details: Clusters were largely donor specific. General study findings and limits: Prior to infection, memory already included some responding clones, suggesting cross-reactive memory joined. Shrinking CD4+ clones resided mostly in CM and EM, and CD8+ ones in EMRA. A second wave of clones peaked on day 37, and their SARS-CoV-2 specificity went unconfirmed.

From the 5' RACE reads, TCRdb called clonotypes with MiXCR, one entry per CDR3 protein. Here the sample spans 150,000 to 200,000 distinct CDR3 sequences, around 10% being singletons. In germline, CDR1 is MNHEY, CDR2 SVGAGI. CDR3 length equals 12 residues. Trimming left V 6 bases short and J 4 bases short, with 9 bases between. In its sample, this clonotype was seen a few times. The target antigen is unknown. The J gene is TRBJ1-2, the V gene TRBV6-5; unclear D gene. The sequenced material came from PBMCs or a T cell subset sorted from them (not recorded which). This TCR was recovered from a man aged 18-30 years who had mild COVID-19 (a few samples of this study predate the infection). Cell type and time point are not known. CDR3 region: CASSRPSYGYTF. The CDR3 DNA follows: TGTGCCAGCAGCCGGCCCTCCTATGGCTACACCTTC.